What follows are 7 T cell receptor beta chains derived from one specimen sequenced in a study of T cell responses to AZD1222 COVID-19 vaccine. Repertoires were generated with immunoSEQ multiplex PCR, while TCRdb's copy carries only in-frame clones and drops some. The table includes roughly 150,000 clones, roughly nine tenths detected once. This sample comprised peripheral blood, obtained 28 days after the second AZD1222 dose. The receptors were gathered from an adult who received the AZD1222 COVID-19 vaccine.

The V gene is TRBV3-1 (or the pseudogene TRBV3-2), the J gene TRBJ2-5; no firm D call. This CDR3 comprises 12 residues. The ends were cut back, 0 bases at V and 6 bases at J, with 5 bases in the middle. Germline V gene sequence: CDR1 LGHDT, CDR2 YNNKEL (reference sequence). The CDR3 protein is CASSQDTKTQYF. Written as DNA, the CDR3 is TGTGCCAGCAGCCAAGATACCAAGACCCAGTACTTC.

Comments on this clone: At the DNA level, this CDR3 is encoded by other sequences in the same sample as well. CDR3 in amino acids: CASSPGQGNQPQHF. CDR3 nucleotide sequence: TGTGCCAGCAGTCCGGGACAGGGCAATCAGCCCCAGCATTTT. The gene calls are TRBV6-5 and TRBJ1-5; TRBD1 agrees at 8 bases. Germline V gene lookup returns CDR1 MNHEY and CDR2 SVGAGI. The CDR3 totals 14 residues. Trimming took 5 bases from V and 2 from J; bases not matched to a gene: 2.

DNA for the CDR3: TGTGCCAGCAGCTTAGGACAGGGAGGTATCTACACCTTC. Protein sequence: CASSLGQGGIYTF. The chain couples TRBV7-2 to TRBJ1-2, with TRBD1 matching 7 bases. CDR3 length: 13 amino acids. Looked up from germline, CDR1 is SGHTA and CDR2 is FQGNSA. V gave up 1 base and J gave up 10 bases; unmatched junction bases: 6.

The V call is TRBV3-1 (or the pseudogene TRBV3-2), the J call TRBJ2-6; no reliable D call. The CDR3 is 17 residues long. Germline CDR1 LGHDT, CDR2 YNNKEL (reference sequence). V was cut by 4 bases and J by 0 bases, with 13 bases left in between. CDR3 bases: TGTGCCAGCAGCCGCACAAGTCCCTCCTCTGGGGCCAACGTCCTGACTTTC. Translated: CASSRTSPSSGANVLTF.

This chain links TRBV5-3 with TRBJ2-7; TRBD1 agrees at 8 bases. TRBV5-3 is annotated as an ORF whose role is uncertain. With V trimmed by 4 bases and J by 2 bases, 11 bases remained unmatched. The CDR3 totals 16 residues. The CDR3 region is CARSRSDRVIAYEQYF. The CDR3 region has the DNA TGTGCCAGAAGCCGATCGGACAGGGTAATTGCCTACGAGCAGTACTTC.

A few counts support this clone. The chain employs TRBV14 and TRBJ2-5; 9 nucleotides match TRBD1. Trimming removed 4 bases from V and 7 bases from J; junction bases left unmatched: 10. The CDR3 runs to 15 residues. Germline V gene sequence: CDR1 SGHDN, CDR2 FVKESK. CDR3 protein: CASSPIPGQGVTQYF. The CDR3 bases are TGTGCCAGCAGCCCAATTCCGGGACAGGGAGTGACCCAGTACTTC.

The chain joins TRBV6-5 to TRBJ1-1, with D possibly matching TRBD1 (5 bases). Trimming stripped 0 bases from V and 4 bases from J, with 15 bases between. CDR3 size: 16 residues. The germline CDR1 and CDR2 sequences are MNHEY and SVGAGI. CDR3 amino acids: CASSYSTRRGGTEAFF. The CDR3, as DNA: TGTGCCAGCAGTTACTCAACAAGGAGGGGAGGCACTGAAGCTTTCTTT.